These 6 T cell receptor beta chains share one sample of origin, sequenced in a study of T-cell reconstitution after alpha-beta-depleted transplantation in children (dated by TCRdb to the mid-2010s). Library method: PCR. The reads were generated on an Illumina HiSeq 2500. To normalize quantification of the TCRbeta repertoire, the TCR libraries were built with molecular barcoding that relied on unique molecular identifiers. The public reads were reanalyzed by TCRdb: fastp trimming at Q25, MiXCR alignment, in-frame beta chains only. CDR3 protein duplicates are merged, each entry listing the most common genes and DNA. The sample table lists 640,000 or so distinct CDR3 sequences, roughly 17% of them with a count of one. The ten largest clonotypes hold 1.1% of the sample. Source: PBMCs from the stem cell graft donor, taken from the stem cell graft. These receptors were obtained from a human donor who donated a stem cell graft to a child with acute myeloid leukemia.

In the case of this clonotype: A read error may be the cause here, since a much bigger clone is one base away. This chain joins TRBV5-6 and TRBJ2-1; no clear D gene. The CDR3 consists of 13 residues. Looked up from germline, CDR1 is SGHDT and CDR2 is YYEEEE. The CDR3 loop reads CASSLDPVNEQLF. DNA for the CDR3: TGTGCCAGCAGCTTGGACCCAGTCAATGAGCAGCTCTTC.

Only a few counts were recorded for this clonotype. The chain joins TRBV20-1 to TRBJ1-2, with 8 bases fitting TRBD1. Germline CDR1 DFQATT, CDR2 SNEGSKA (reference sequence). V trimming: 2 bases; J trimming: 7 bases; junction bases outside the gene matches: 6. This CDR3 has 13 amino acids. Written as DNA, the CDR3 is TGCAGTGCTAGATCGGACAGGGTTGGTGGCTACACCTTC. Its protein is CSARSDRVGGYTF.

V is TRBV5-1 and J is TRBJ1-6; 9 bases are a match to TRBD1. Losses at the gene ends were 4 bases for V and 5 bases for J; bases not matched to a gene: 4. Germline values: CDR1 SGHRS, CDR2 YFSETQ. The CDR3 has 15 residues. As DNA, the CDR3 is TGCGCCAGCAGCCCTCGACAGGGGGATAATTCACCCCTCCACTTT. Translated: CASSPRQGDNSPLHF.

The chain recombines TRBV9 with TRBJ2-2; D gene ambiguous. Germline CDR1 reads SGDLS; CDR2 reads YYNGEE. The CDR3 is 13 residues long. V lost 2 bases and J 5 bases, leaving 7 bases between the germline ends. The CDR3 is CASSVPHTGELFF. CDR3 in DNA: TGTGCCAGCAGCGTTCCCCATACCGGGGAGCTGTTTTTT.

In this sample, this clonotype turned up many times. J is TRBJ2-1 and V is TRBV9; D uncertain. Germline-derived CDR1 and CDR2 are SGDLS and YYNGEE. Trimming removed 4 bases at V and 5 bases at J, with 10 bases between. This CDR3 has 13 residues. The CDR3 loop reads CASSPWTHNEQFF. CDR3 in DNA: TGTGCCAGCAGCCCTTGGACGCACAATGAGCAGTTCTTC.

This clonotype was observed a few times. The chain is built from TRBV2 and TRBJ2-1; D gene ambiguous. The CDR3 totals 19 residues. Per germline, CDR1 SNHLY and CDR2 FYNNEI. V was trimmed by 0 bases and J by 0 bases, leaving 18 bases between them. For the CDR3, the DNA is TGTGCCAGCAGTGAAGCGGCGTTCCTAGTAGTCAGCTCCTACAATGAGCAGTTCTTC. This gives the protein CASSEAAFLVVSSYNEQFF.